This paragraph covers one T cell receptor beta chain sequence. This sample includes further DNA sequences coding for the same CDR3. CDR1 and CDR2 from the germline V gene are SGHDT and YYEEEE. The CDR3 length is 13 residues. V shed 0 bases and J shed 2 bases, with 6 bases lying between them. Some clones are missing from TCRdb's copy, which holds only in-frame ones; the method was immunoSEQ multiplex PCR. This table has about 16,000 clones, approximately 80% appearing once. The data derive from a study of tumor-infiltrating lymphocytes in localized non-small cell lung cancer. The sequence came from a human donor with non-small cell lung cancer. Sequencing was carried out using uninvolved lung tissue not adjacent to the tumor. V and J are TRBV5-6 and TRBJ2-7; D is uncertain. As DNA, the CDR3 is TGTGCCAGCAGCTTGGCCACAACCTACGAGCAGTACTTC. Its translation is CASSLATTYEQYF.